This T cell receptor (beta chain) emerged from a study of blood T cell repertoires in COVID-19. Overall study context: The cDNA or gDNA used as material had been derived from T cells, B-cell-depleted T cells, or PBMCs.

Seattle enrolled patients during active infection and tracked them longitudinally. The authors' processing: Amplification from reference gene primers served as the basis for estimated nucleated cell counts. Only in-frame clones appear in the TCRdb table, and some are missing; sequencing was by immunoSEQ multiplex PCR. The V and J calls and clone size come from that table; D and trimming were worked out from the DNA. The sample has roughly 170,000 clones, around nine tenths seen once. From germline, CDR1 is GTSNPN and CDR2 SVGIG (reference sequence). CDR3 length equals 13 residues. The germline V and J ends were trimmed by 2 bases and 8 bases, with 12 bases remaining between them. This clone was seen once.

The rearrangement links TRBV30 to TRBJ1-4; no definite D call. The source is a woman in her 70s with COVID-19, enrolled during active disease. Sequences were obtained from peripheral blood. CDR3 DNA: TGTGCCTGGAGTATTGGAGAACGGGAAAAACTGTTTTTT. Translated: CAWSIGEREKLFF.